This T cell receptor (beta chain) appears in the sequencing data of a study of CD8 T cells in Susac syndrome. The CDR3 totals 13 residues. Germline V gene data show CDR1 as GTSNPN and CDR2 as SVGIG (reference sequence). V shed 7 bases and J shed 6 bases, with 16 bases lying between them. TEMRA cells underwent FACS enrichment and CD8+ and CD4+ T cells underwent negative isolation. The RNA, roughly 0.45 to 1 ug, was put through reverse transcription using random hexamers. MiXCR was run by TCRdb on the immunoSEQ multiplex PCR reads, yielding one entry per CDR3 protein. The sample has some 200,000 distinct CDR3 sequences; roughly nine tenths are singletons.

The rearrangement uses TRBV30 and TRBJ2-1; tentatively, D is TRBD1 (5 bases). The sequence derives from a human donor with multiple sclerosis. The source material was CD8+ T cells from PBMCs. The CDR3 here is CASTHDSLNEQFF. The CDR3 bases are TGTGCCTCCACACACGACAGCCTCAATGAGCAGTTCTTC.